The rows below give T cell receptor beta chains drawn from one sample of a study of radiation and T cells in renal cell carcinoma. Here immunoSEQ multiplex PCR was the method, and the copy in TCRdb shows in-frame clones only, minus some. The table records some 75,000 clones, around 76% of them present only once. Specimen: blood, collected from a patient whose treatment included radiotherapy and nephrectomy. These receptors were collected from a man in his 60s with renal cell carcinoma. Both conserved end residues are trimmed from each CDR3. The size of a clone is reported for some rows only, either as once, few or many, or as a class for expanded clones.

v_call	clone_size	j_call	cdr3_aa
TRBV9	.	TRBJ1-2	ASSVVGSADYGYT
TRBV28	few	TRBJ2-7	ASSPPGLDYEQY
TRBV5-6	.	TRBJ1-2	ASSSTGYNYGYT
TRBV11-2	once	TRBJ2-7	ASRIIQGPNSYEQY
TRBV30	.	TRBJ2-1	AWSFSGIYNEQF
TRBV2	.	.	ARGDVGGTQY
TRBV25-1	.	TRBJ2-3	ASSENWGEARLTDTQY
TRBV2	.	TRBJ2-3	ASSPTTGNPDTQY
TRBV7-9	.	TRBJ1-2	ASSFDSNYGYT
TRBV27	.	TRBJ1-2	ASSLATGLNYGYT
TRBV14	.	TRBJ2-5	ASSQVSASETQY